The T cell receptor (beta chain) under discussion was sequenced for a study of post-analysis software for immune sequencing data. Study overall: Relapsing-remitting, secondary progressive and progressive-relapsing forms made up the multiple sclerosis disease courses. Whole-study findings and limits: Those samples that were prepared in the same batch co-clustered strongly by F measure. Multiple sclerosis was associated with a significant reduction in normalized Chao1 diversity relative to controls. Five TRBV segments were significantly more frequent in patients than in controls. TRBV5-6, TRBV5-1 and TRBV20-1 were among these segments.

There are 15 residues in the CDR3. Germline V gene lookup returns CDR1 SGHRS and CDR2 YFSETQ. The trim removed 3 bases at V and 5 bases at J, leaving 6 bases unmatched. Comment on this clonotype: The target antigen is unknown.

The TCR beta cDNA libraries contained unique molecular identifiers. T cells, roughly 0.85 to 10 million of them, yielded around 460,000 cDNA molecules. TCRdb reprocessed the PCR reads via MiXCR and lists one record per CDR3 protein. The table has about 760,000 distinct CDR3 sequences, roughly 27% seen once; the top ten hold 0.55% to 0.65%. This chain connects TRBV5-1 to TRBJ2-1; 9 nucleotides match TRBD1. The sequenced sample was blood. The clonotype was recovered from a girl between 10 and 17 years old with multiple sclerosis. The CDR3, as DNA: TGCGCCAGCAGCTGGGGGGGGACAGGGAACAATGAGCAGTTCTTC. Translation gives CASSWGGTGNNEQFF.